The 29 T cell receptor beta chains below all came from one sample that was sequenced in a study of blood T cell repertoires in COVID-19 (TCRdb year 2020). Preparation of the library involved the immunoSEQ multiplex PCR assay. The table was pulled from immuneACCESS by TCRdb, which kept in-frame rearrangements only. Such tables lose some clones; where checked, under half of the loss comes from unresolved V genes, and the rest has no known cause. The sample data list 300,000 to 400,000 clones, and 70% to 90% of these were observed just once. The top ten hold approximately 4% of the sample. The sample comprised peripheral blood. The source is a woman between 50 and 59 years old with active or convalescent COVID-19.

The chain is built from TRBV2 and TRBJ1-4; D is undetermined. This CDR3 has 14 residues. Trimming took 10 bases from V and 3 from J, leaving 15 bases between them. Germline values: CDR1 SNHLY, CDR2 FYNNEI. DNA of the CDR3: TGTGCCACCGCACCCAGGCTGGCTAATGAAAAACTGTTTTTT. Translated: CATAPRLANEKLFF.

V gene TRBV2 combines with J gene TRBJ2-2, with D maybe TRBD1 (5 bases). The CDR3 is 13 amino acids. Trimming cost V 6 bases and J 1 base, with 6 bases left between them. Per germline, CDR1 SNHLY and CDR2 FYNNEI. The chain's CDR3 is CASRTENTGELFF. CDR3 sequence (DNA): TGTGCCAGCAGGACAGAGAACACCGGGGAGCTGTTTTTT.

The genes are TRBV9 and TRBJ2-6, with a possible D match to TRBD1 (5 bases). Germline V gene data show CDR1 as SGDLS and CDR2 as YYNGEE. This CDR3 contains 15 residues. Trimming shortened V by 1 base and J by 0 bases, and 5 bases separated the two germline ends. CDR3 sequence (DNA): TGTGCCAGCAGCGTACAGGGCTCTGGGGCCAACGTCCTGACTTTC. Residues: CASSVQGSGANVLTF.

The gene calls are TRBV5-1 and TRBJ2-7, with D possibly being TRBD2 (6 bases). Germline V CDR1 and CDR2: SGHRS, YFSETQ. Trimming stripped 4 bases from V and 0 bases from J, with 17 bases between. The CDR3 spans 16 residues. The CDR3 bases are TGCGCCAGCAGCCAGGGACTCACTCCTAGCTCCTACGAGCAGTACTTC. Amino acid sequence: CASSQGLTPSSYEQYF.

The chain combines TRBV12-5 with TRBJ2-5; D call uncertain. The germline V gene has CDR1 LGHNT and CDR2 FRNRAP. V was trimmed by 1 base and J by 9 bases, leaving 9 bases between them. This CDR3 region has 12 residues. The CDR3 coding sequence is TGTGCTAGTGGTTTGGGTGACACGGCCCAGTACTTC. Translation: CASGLGDTAQYF.

The chain employs TRBV7-9 and TRBJ2-7, with no clear D. Trimming took 4 bases from V and 2 from J, leaving 15 bases between them. CDR3 length: 15 amino acids. From germline, CDR1 is SEHNR and CDR2 FQNEAQ (reference sequence). The CDR3 nucleotides read TGTGCCAGCAGCTCGCCGCGGAGAGGAGCCTACGAGCAGTACTTC. As protein: CASSSPRRGAYEQYF.

The genes are TRBV7-6 and TRBJ1-3; no clear D. The CDR3 extends over 16 amino acids. Germline-derived CDR1 and CDR2 are SGHVS and FNYEAQ. The V end was cut by 1 base, the J end by 0 bases, with 10 bases between. The DNA for the CDR3 is TGTGCCAGCAGCTTAGGGGTTGCGGACTCTGGAAACACCATATATTTT. It yields the protein CASSLGVADSGNTIYF.

V gene TRBV4-1 combines with J gene TRBJ2-1, with 10 bases that match TRBD2. With V trimmed by 5 bases and J by 2 bases, 3 bases remained unmatched. CDR3 size: 15 residues. Germline V gene sequence: CDR1 MGHRA, CDR2 YSYEKL. CDR3 residues: CASSSLAGTYNEQFF. The CDR3 nucleotides read TGCGCCAGCAGCTCACTAGCGGGGACCTACAATGAGCAGTTCTTC.

The chain links TRBV27 to TRBJ1-1; tentative D call: TRBD1 (6 bases). The CDR3 runs to 15 residues. Germline values: CDR1 MNHEY, CDR2 SMNVEV (reference sequence). Trimming removed 4 bases at V and 1 base at J, with 13 bases between. The CDR3 region has the DNA TGTGCCAGCAGTTCCAGGGGAAGGACGAACACTGAAGCTTTCTTT. It encodes CASSSRGRTNTEAFF.

This clone was observed at least ten times. The chain uses TRBV21-1 and TRBJ2-7; the table names TRBD2, a call not compared with the DNA. TRBV21-1 is deemed a pseudogene. CDR3 size: 18 residues. Written as DNA, the CDR3 is TGTGCCAGCAGCACAGGGGGGACTAGCGCCTCCGCCTCCTACGAGCAGTACTTC. It codes for CASSTGGTSASASYEQYF.

The chain carries TRBV29-1 and TRBJ1-3; D is unclear. The CDR3 spans 15 residues. Trimming took 2 bases from V and 0 from J, leaving 11 bases between them. Germline V lookup: CDR1 SQVTM, CDR2 ANQGSEA. The CDR3, as DNA: TGCAGCGTTGAAAGCGGCCTCCTCTCTGGAAACACCATATATTTT. Protein sequence: CSVESGLLSGNTIYF.

V gene TRBV3-1 (or the pseudogene TRBV3-2) combines with J gene TRBJ2-1, with D maybe TRBD2 (7 bases). The CDR3 is 15 residues long. Germline lookup yields CDR1 LGHDT and CDR2 YNNKEL (reference sequence). Trimming took 4 bases from V and 5 from J, leaving 15 bases between them. The CDR3 here is CASSRGRGWNNEQFF. The CDR3 DNA reads as TGTGCCAGCAGCCGGGGGCGGGGGTGGAACAATGAGCAGTTCTTC.

J is TRBJ1-5 and V is TRBV9, with TRBD1 as a possible D gene (6 bases). The germline CDR1 and CDR2 sequences are SGDLS and YYNGEE. The CDR3 extends over 14 amino acids. V was clipped by 7 bases and J by 6 bases, with 17 bases between them. The chain's CDR3 is CASGNSRGRQPQHF. The CDR3 DNA reads as TGTGCCAGCGGGAACTCCAGGGGACGTCAGCCCCAGCATTTT.

The chain has TRBV27 and TRBJ2-7; D is possibly TRBD1 (5 bases). Germline V gene data show CDR1 as MNHEY and CDR2 as SMNVEV (reference sequence). V lost 5 bases and J lost 2, with 13 bases in between. This CDR3 contains 14 residues. This CDR3 is CASSPQGGPYEQYF. The CDR3 coding sequence is TGTGCCAGCAGTCCCCAGGGCGGACCCTACGAGCAGTACTTC.

The rearrangement uses TRBV14 and TRBJ2-7; no reliable D call. The CDR3 runs 14 residues. Germline values: CDR1 SGHDN, CDR2 FVKESK. V was shortened by 0 bases and J by 3 bases, with 9 bases between the two germline ends. The CDR3 region is CASSQDLDNYEQYF. The CDR3 nucleotides read TGTGCCAGCAGCCAAGATCTCGACAACTACGAGCAGTACTTC.

V and J are TRBV11-2 and TRBJ1-1; D is undetermined. This CDR3 contains 12 residues. V was clipped by 2 bases and J by 8 bases, with 9 bases between them. The V gene's germline CDR1 is SGHAT and CDR2 FQNNGV. Written as DNA, the CDR3 is TGTGCCAGCAGCTTAAACCGGGAGGAAGCTTTCTTT. Its translation is CASSLNREEAFF. Using reference TRBV11-2 and TRBJ1-1 for the parts outside the CDR3, the full variable domain is EAGVAQSPRYKIIEKRQSVAFWCNPISGHATLYWYQQILGQGPKLLIQFQNNGVVDDSQLPKDRFSAERLKGVDSTLKIQPAKLEDSAVYLCASSLNREEAFFGQGTRLTVV.

The gene calls are TRBV6-7 and TRBJ2-3, with 12 bases matching TRBD2. TRBV6-7 is treated as an ORF (open reading frame) with a function not yet certain. V lost 4 bases, J lost 2 bases, and 4 bases stayed unmatched. This CDR3 comprises 16 residues. The chain's CDR3 is CASSSRTSGVTDTQYF. For the CDR3, the DNA is TGTGCCAGCAGTTCCAGGACTAGCGGGGTCACAGATACGCAGTATTTT.

This chain uses TRBV5-4 with TRBJ2-7; 7 bases line up with TRBD2. There are 14 residues in the CDR3. Losses at the gene ends were 2 bases for V and 2 bases for J; bases not matched to a gene: 4. The V gene's germline CDR1 is SGHNT and CDR2 YYREEE (reference sequence). The CDR3 DNA reads TGTGCCAGCAGCTTCTGGGGGGGTACCTACGAGCAGTACTTC. Its protein product is CASSFWGGTYEQYF.

This clone was picked up a small number of times. The genes are TRBV4-3 and TRBJ2-1, with 9 nucleotides matching TRBD2. The CDR3 is 15 residues long. Germline V gene data show CDR1 as LGHNA and CDR2 as YSLEER. The V gene end was trimmed by 0 bases and the J gene end by 4 bases; junction bases not matched to a gene: 1. The CDR3 coding sequence is TGCGCCAGCAGCCAAGAACTAGCGGGTTACAATGAGCAGTTCTTC. Amino acids: CASSQELAGYNEQFF.

The DNA of the CDR3 is TGCGCCAGCAGCTCGCAGGGGGCAGGGGAAAAACTGTTTTTT. Protein sequence: CASSSQGAGEKLFF. The chain couples TRBV5-1 to TRBJ1-4; 8 positions agree with TRBD1. The trim removed 3 bases at V and 8 bases at J, leaving 6 bases unmatched. CDR3 length: 14 amino acids. The germline CDR1 and CDR2 sequences are SGHRS and YFSETQ.

The V call is TRBV5-6, the J call TRBJ1-1, with D possibly TRBD1 on 5 matching bases. Trimming pared 0 bases from V and 5 bases from J, leaving 11 bases between. Looked up from germline, CDR1 is SGHDT and CDR2 is YYEEEE. The CDR3 spans 14 residues. The DNA of the CDR3 is TGTGCCAGCAGCTTGGGACAGAGGAGAACTGAAGCTTTCTTT. It codes for CASSLGQRRTEAFF.

The gene calls are TRBV25-1 and TRBJ2-3, with no clear D. The V gene lost 8 bases and the J gene lost 7 bases, with 10 bases spanning the gap. The CDR3 has 11 residues. CDR1 and CDR2 (germline): MGHDK, SYGVNS. The CDR3 nucleotides read TGTGCCAGCCTTCTTGGCCATACGCAGTATTTT. This encodes CASLLGHTQYF.

Concerning this clone itself: One end of the junction varies from germline; a read error may be responsible. The genes are TRBV18 and TRBJ1-6, with D possibly TRBD1 on 5 matching bases. The CDR3 extends over 16 amino acids. Germline V gives CDR1 KGHSH, CDR2 LQKENI. The CDR3 coding sequence is TGTGCCAGCTTACCATCTCCGGACACCTATAATTCACCCCTCCACTTT. Protein product: CASLPSPDTYNSPLHF.

This chain links TRBV7-8 with TRBJ2-2; 8 bases align to TRBD1. The junction had 6 bases not matched to a gene; V was cut back by 3 bases and J by 6 bases. The length of the CDR3 is 15 residues. CDR1 SGHVS and CDR2 FQNEAQ come from the germline V gene. CDR3 protein: CASSFLQTGAGELFF. CDR3 DNA sequence: TGTGCCAGCAGCTTCCTCCAGACAGGGGCCGGGGAGCTGTTTTTT.

This clone was picked up a small number of times. The chain joins TRBV9 to TRBJ1-1; 11 bases line up with TRBD1. The CDR3 is 15 residues long. Losses at the gene ends were 0 bases for V and 5 bases for J; bases not matched to a gene: 3. Germline CDR1 reads SGDLS; CDR2 reads YYNGEE. CDR3 loop: CASSVGGQGDTEAFF. The CDR3 DNA reads TGTGCCAGCAGCGTAGGGGGACAGGGGGATACTGAAGCTTTCTTT.

The gene calls are TRBV7-9 and TRBJ2-2, with D unresolved. The CDR3 has 14 residues. Trimming stripped 3 bases from V and 6 bases from J, with 11 bases between. Germline V gene lookup returns CDR1 SEHNR and CDR2 FQNEAQ (reference sequence). CDR3 in amino acids: CASSFEERSGELFF. The CDR3 nucleotides read TGTGCCAGCAGCTTTGAAGAGAGATCCGGGGAGCTGTTTTTT.

CDR3 DNA sequence: TGTGCCAGCACGGGAGACAGAAGCCTATATCCCTATGGCTACACCTTC. Its translation: CASTGDRSLYPYGYTF. The J gene is TRBJ1-2, the V gene TRBV28; D may be TRBD1 (5 bases). Trimming pared 7 bases from V and 4 bases from J, leaving 22 bases between. This CDR3 has 16 amino acids. In germline, CDR1 is MDHEN, CDR2 SYDVKM.

The chain couples TRBV9 to TRBJ1-4, with D possibly matching TRBD1 (5 bases). V lost 0 bases and J 0 bases, leaving 18 bases between the germline ends. The CDR3 has 19 residues. The V gene's germline CDR1 is SGDLS and CDR2 YYNGEE. The DNA for the CDR3 is TGTGCCAGCAGCGTAGGGCGGCAGGGAGGAGGGGCAACTAATGAAAAACTGTTTTTT. Translated, it gives CASSVGRQGGGATNEKLFF.

V and J are TRBV2 and TRBJ2-1; the D is unclear. The CDR3 has 13 amino acids. Germline loops: CDR1 SNHLY, CDR2 FYNNEI. Deletions cut 4 bases from V and 3 bases from J, with 7 bases between. This CDR3 reads CASSGSGYNEQFF. The CDR3 region has the DNA TGTGCCAGCAGTGGGTCCGGCTACAATGAGCAGTTCTTC.